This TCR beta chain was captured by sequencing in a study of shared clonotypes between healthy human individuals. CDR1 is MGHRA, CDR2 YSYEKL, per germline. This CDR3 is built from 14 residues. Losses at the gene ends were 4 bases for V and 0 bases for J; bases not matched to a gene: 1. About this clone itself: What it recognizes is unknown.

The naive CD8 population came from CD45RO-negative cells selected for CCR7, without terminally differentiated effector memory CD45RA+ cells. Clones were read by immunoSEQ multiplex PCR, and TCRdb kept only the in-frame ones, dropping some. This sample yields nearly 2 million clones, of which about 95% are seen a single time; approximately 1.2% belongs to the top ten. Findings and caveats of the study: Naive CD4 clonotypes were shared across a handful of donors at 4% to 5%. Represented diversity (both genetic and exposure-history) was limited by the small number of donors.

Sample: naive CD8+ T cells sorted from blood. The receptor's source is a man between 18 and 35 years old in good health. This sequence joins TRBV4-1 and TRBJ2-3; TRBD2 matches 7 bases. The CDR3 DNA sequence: TGCGCCAGCAGCCCGCGGGGGAGCACAGATACGCAGTATTTT. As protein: CASSPRGSTDTQYF.